The clone carrying this T cell receptor (beta chain) was picked up a small number of times. What it binds is not known. The second PCR ran roughly 6 to 11 cycles with a sample-barcoded 5' primer and J-beta primers. TCRdb fed the 5' RACE reads into MiXCR, producing one record per CDR3 protein. This sample has 650,000 to 1,000,000 distinct CDR3 sequences, with roughly 35% found just once. Germline values: CDR1 SGHTA, CDR2 FQGNSA. CDR3 length equals 16 residues. V dropped 5 bases and J dropped 0; count of bases not matched to a gene: 7. This sample is part of a study of blood T cells in healthy people across ages. Study context: Capturing about one barcoded beta molecule per two T cells was achieved by template switching. The study, taken as a whole, reports: When one million T cells were used, diversity estimates were thought to be underestimates.

This clonotype was obtained from a man younger than 35 in good health. The sample taken for sequencing was blood. The rearrangement links TRBV7-2 to TRBJ2-4; 7 positions agree with TRBD1. CDR3 region: CASSQGELIAKNIQYF. CDR3 in DNA: TGTGCCAGCAGCCAGGGGGAGCTAATAGCCAAAAACATTCAGTACTTC.